These T cell receptor beta chains were read from a single sample in a study of Ad26.COV2.S vaccination and SARS-CoV-2 variants. Sequencing was performed with immunoSEQ multiplex PCR; in TCRdb, only in-frame clones are kept and a portion is missing. The table lists around 450,000 clones, approximately 92% of them singletons. The input for sequencing was peripheral blood, taken in a trial of Ad26.COV2.S vaccine versus placebo. The receptors come from a person aged 18 to 59 who received the Ad26.COV2.S COVID-19 vaccine or a placebo. The CDR3 runs from the conserved cysteine through the conserved F or W. The D gene is left open where the match is weak. Clone size, where shown, is once, few, many, or a class for clones that have expanded.

DNA	CDR3	V	J	size	D
TGTGCCAGCAGCTTAGCCCAAACAGGGGGCACTGAAGCTTTCTTT	CASSLAQTGGTEAFF	TRBV7-9	TRBJ1-1	.	TRBD1
TGTGCCTGGAGTGGAGCGGGAGGCCCAACCCCCTACGAGCAGTACTTC	CAWSGAGGPTPYEQYF	TRBV30	TRBJ2-7	.	TRBD2
TGTGCCAGCAGAAGACAGGGCTACGAGCAGTACTTC	CASRRQGYEQYF	TRBV6-5	TRBJ2-7	.	TRBD1
TGTGCCAGCAGAGGACAGGGAGGCCCAGATACGCAGTATTTT	CASRGQGGPDTQYF	TRBV2	TRBJ2-3	.	TRBD1
TGTGCCAGCAGCCCACCACCGGCGTCGACCTATGAGCAGTACTTC	CASSPPPASTYEQYF	TRBV21-1	TRBJ2-7	.	.
TGTGCCAGCAGCTTATCCCGGGACACAAACCGCCCCTACGAGCAGTACTTC	CASSLSRDTNRPYEQYF	TRBV11-2	TRBJ2-7	once	.
TGTGCCAGCAGCTCCCCACTAGCGGAGACCTCTGGGGCCAACGTCCTGACTTTC	CASSSPLAETSGANVLTF	TRBV7-2	TRBJ2-6	.	TRBD2
TGCGCCAGCAGCTCTGTCCGATCCGATACGCAGTATTTT	CASSSVRSDTQYF	TRBV5-1	TRBJ2-3	.	.
TGTGCCAGCAGACTAACAGGGGGTACTAATGAAAAACTGTTTTTT	CASRLTGGTNEKLFF	TRBV6-5	TRBJ1-4	once	TRBD1
TGCGCCAGCAGCCCTGGGACTAGCGGGGGACAAAACATTCAGTACTTC	CASSPGTSGGQNIQYF	TRBV5-1	TRBJ2-4	.	TRBD2
TGTGCCAGCAGTGAAGCCGGGACAGCCTACGAGCAGTACTTC	CASSEAGTAYEQYF	TRBV6-1	TRBJ2-7	.	TRBD1
TGTGCCAGCAGCTTTGAGAGTATTGGAGGCTACACCTTC	CASSFESIGGYTF	TRBV5-5	TRBJ1-2	.	.
TGCGCCAGCAGCTTGGCAGGAAATCAGCCCCAGCATTTT	CASSLAGNQPQHF	TRBV5-1	TRBJ1-5	.	.
TGTGCCAGCAGTGAATCGGGGCAAAACTACGAGCAGTACTTC	CASSESGQNYEQYF	TRBV6-1	TRBJ2-7	.	.
TGTGCCAGCAGCCAACTCGACAGGGACCATTACGAGCAGTACTTC	CASSQLDRDHYEQYF	TRBV14	TRBJ2-7	.	TRBD1
TGTGCCAGCAGTTACTACGTGAACACTGAAGCTTTCTTT	CASSYYVNTEAFF	TRBV6-5	TRBJ1-1	.	.
TGTGCCAGCAGTTCCGACATGCAGGGTCAGGAGACCCAGTACTTC	CASSSDMQGQETQYF	TRBV6-5	TRBJ2-5	.	.
TGTGCCAGCAGCTTAGGGTGGGGACTAGACAATGAGCAGTTCTTC	CASSLGWGLDNEQFF	TRBV7-8	TRBJ2-1	.	TRBD2
TGTGCCGGGTACAGGGAGTCCTTTTATGGCTACACCTTC	CAGYRESFYGYTF	TRBV5-8	TRBJ1-2	.	.
TGTGCCAGCAGCTTAGAACCCGGGACTAGCTCCTACGAGCAGTACTTC	CASSLEPGTSSYEQYF	TRBV7-6	TRBJ2-7	.	TRBD2
TGTGCCAGCTCACCGGGAAACCAAGAGACCCAGTACTTC	CASSPGNQETQYF	TRBV18	TRBJ2-5	.	.
TGTGCCACCAGTGACCCGGGACTAGCGGGGTTAGATACGCAGTATTTT	CATSDPGLAGLDTQYF	TRBV24-1	TRBJ2-3	.	TRBD2
TGTGCCTGGAGTGTAATGGGGAACACTGAAGCTTTCTTT	CAWSVMGNTEAFF	TRBV30	TRBJ1-1	once	.
TGTGCCAGCAGCGTAGTAGCCGGGGGGGTGAGCACAGATACGCAGTATTTT	CASSVVAGGVSTDTQYF	TRBV9	TRBJ2-3	.	TRBD2
TGTGCCAGTAGTCTCCGGGACTTCAATGAGCAGTTCTTC	CASSLRDFNEQFF	TRBV19	TRBJ2-1	.	.
TGTGCCAGTAATCGGAGAACAGGGGGCTATAACACCGGGGAGCTGTTTTTT	CASNRRTGGYNTGELFF	TRBV19	TRBJ2-2	.	TRBD1
TGTGCCAGCAGCATTGACAGGGGCTACGAGCAGTACTTC	CASSIDRGYEQYF	TRBV7-2	TRBJ2-7	.	TRBD1
TGTGCCAGTAGTACAGGCGGGTTGGGGTACGAGCAGTACTTC	CASSTGGLGYEQYF	TRBV19	TRBJ2-7	.	.
TGCAGCGTAAGTAAGGGGTTCGCCTACGAGCAGTACTTC	CSVSKGFAYEQYF	TRBV29-1	TRBJ2-7	.	.
TGTGCCTGGAGGCTAGCGGGCTACGAGCAGTACTTC	CAWRLAGYEQYF	TRBV30	TRBJ2-7	.	TRBD2
TGTGCCAGCAGTGATTGGACAGGGGGCCGCTCCGAGCAGTACTTC	CASSDWTGGRSEQYF	TRBV6-1	TRBJ2-7	.	TRBD1
TGTGCCAGCAGTTTACTAGGAACCGACACCGGGGAGCTGTTTTTT	CASSLLGTDTGELFF	TRBV27	TRBJ2-2	.	.
TGCGCCAGCAGTATAATCTACGGCAACTACGAGCAGTACTTC	CASSIIYGNYEQYF	TRBV5-1	TRBJ2-7	.	.
TGTGCCTGGAGCGTTACGGGGCCTGGCTACACCTTC	CAWSVTGPGYTF	TRBV30	TRBJ1-2	.	.
TGTGCCAGCAGCTTGATCGCCGCTAGCGGGCGCAAGAGCTCCTACAATGAGCAGTTCTTC	CASSLIAASGRKSSYNEQFF	TRBV5-5	TRBJ2-1	.	TRBD2
TGTGCCAGCAGCCAAGGAACGGGACTAGTCTACGAGCAGTACTTC	CASSQGTGLVYEQYF	TRBV3-1/TRBV3-2	TRBJ2-7	.	TRBD2
TGTGCCAGCAGCTTCTCGTATGCGTACGAGCAGTACTTC	CASSFSYAYEQYF	TRBV13	TRBJ2-7	.	.
TGTGCCAGCAGTGCCCGGGCCCTAATTCCTGGGCAGTTCTTC	CASSARALIPGQFF	TRBV28	TRBJ2-1	.	.
TGTGCCAGCAGTTGGGGGCCTAGAAACATTCAGTACTTC	CASSWGPRNIQYF	TRBV27	TRBJ2-4	.	.
TGTGCCAGCAGCCCCTCAGACCTAGACCAAGAGACCCAGTACTTC	CASSPSDLDQETQYF	TRBV5-5	TRBJ2-5	.	.
TGCGCCAGCAGCCAAGATGCCCGTAGCACAGATACGCAGTATTTT	CASSQDARSTDTQYF	TRBV4-3	TRBJ2-3	.	.
TGTGCCAGCAGTGAATCTAGCGGGAGTTACAATGAGCAGTTCTTC	CASSESSGSYNEQFF	TRBV6-4	TRBJ2-1	.	TRBD2
TGCGCCAGCAGTGACAAACTCTACGAGCAGTACTTC	CASSDKLYEQYF	TRBV10-1	TRBJ2-7	.	.
TGCGCCAGCAGTGCAGGCGCCCAGGGCGCAGATACGCAGTATTTT	CASSAGAQGADTQYF	TRBV10-1	TRBJ2-3	.	.
TGTGCCAGCAGTTTCCAGCTCTCCTATGGCTACACCTTC	CASSFQLSYGYTF	TRBV12-3/TRBV12-4	TRBJ1-2	.	.
TGTGCCAGCAGCTTGGGCAGCCAGCTCTACAATGAGCAGTTCTTC	CASSLGSQLYNEQFF	TRBV5-4	TRBJ2-1	.	.
TGTGCCAGCAGCTTATACTTAGGGACACAAGAGACCCAGTACTTC	CASSLYLGTQETQYF	TRBV11-2	TRBJ2-5	.	.
TGTGCCAGTAGTCCAGGGACAGGGGTTGCCGAGCAGTACTTC	CASSPGTGVAEQYF	TRBV19	TRBJ2-7	few	TRBD1
TGTGCCAGCAGCCCTACACCTACCTACGAGCAGTACTTC	CASSPTPTYEQYF	TRBV12-3/TRBV12-4	TRBJ2-7	.	.
TGTGCCAGCAGCGGAGGTGGAAACACCATATATTTT	CASSGGGNTIYF	TRBV2	TRBJ1-3	.	.
TGTGCCAGCAGTCCCCTGGGACAGGGGGATGAGCAGTACTTC	CASSPLGQGDEQYF	TRBV6-5	TRBJ2-7	once	TRBD1
TGTGCCAGCAGCTCGGGACTAGCGGCCTACGAGCAGTACTTC	CASSSGLAAYEQYF	TRBV7-9	TRBJ2-7	once	TRBD2
TGCGCCAGCAGCCTCGATCGGATAGCGGGAGATCGTTTGACTGCCTACGAGCAGTACTTC	CASSLDRIAGDRLTAYEQYF	TRBV4-1	TRBJ2-7	.	TRBD2
TGTGCCAGCAGTTTATTCCTCGCCCAATCAGGGCGGGCTGAGCAGTACTTC	CASSLFLAQSGRAEQYF	TRBV27	TRBJ2-7	.	.
TGTGCCAGCAGTTTAGGGGCGGGCAACACCGGGGAGCTGTTTTTT	CASSLGAGNTGELFF	TRBV27	TRBJ2-2	.	.
TGTGCCAGCAGCTTAGTAGGCCTAGCGGGAGACAATGAGCAGTTCTTC	CASSLVGLAGDNEQFF	TRBV7-8	TRBJ2-1	.	TRBD2
TGTGCCAGCTCACCCGGACCACGTATCAGGGAGAATGGCTACACCTTC	CASSPGPRIRENGYTF	TRBV18	TRBJ1-2	.	.